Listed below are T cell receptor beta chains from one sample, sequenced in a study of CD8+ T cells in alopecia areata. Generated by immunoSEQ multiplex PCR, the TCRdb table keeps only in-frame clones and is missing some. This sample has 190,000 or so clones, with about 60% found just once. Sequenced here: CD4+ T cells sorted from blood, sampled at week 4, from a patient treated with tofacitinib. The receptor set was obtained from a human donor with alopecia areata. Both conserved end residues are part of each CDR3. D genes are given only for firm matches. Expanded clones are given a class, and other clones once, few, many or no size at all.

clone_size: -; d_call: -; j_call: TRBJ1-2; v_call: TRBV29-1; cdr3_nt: TGCACCGCGGCGGGACTCACTAAGGGCTACACCTTC; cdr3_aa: CTAAGLTKGYTF
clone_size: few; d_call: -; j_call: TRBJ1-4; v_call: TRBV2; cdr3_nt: TGTGCCAGCAGTGAGGCAACTAATGAAAAACTGTTTTTT; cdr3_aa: CASSEATNEKLFF
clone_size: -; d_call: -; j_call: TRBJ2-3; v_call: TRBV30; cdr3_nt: TGTGCCTGGAAGTACACAGATACGCAGTATTTT; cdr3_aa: CAWKYTDTQYF
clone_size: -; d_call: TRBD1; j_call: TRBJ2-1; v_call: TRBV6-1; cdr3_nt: TGTGCCAGCAGTGAGGGACAGGGGCCGTACAATGAGCAGTTCTTC; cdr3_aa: CASSEGQGPYNEQFF
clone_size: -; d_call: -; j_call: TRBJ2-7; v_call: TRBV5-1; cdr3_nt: TGCGCCAGCAGCCAAACGACAGGGAGGTACGAGCAGTACTTC; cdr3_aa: CASSQTTGRYEQYF
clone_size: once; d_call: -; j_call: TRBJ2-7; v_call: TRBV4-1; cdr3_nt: TGCGCCAGCAGCCAAGAGGGGACTTCTCCCGGGCAGTACTTC; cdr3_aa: CASSQEGTSPGQYF
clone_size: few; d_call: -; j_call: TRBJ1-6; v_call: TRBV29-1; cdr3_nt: TGCAGCGTTGGCGAAAGGGACTCACCCCTCCACTTT; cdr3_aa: CSVGERDSPLHF
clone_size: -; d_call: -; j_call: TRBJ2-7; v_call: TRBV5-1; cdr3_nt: TGCGCCAGCAGCTTCCAGGCAAACGTGGGTTCCTACGAGCAGTACTTC; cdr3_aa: CASSFQANVGSYEQYF
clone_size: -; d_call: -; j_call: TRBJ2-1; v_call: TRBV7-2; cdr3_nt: TGTGCCAGCAGCTTAGAGGGCCCCAGTAGGAATGAGCAGTTCTTC; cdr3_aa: CASSLEGPSRNEQFF
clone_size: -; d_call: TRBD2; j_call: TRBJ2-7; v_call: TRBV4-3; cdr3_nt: TGCGCCAGCAGCCAAGATCAAGGCGGGGGGGCCAGGAACGAGCAGTACTTC; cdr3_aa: CASSQDQGGGARNEQYF
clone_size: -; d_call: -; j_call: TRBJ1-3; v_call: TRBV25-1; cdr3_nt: TGTGCCAGCAGTGAATCATACAGCCTCAACTCTGGAAACACCATATATTTT; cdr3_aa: CASSESYSLNSGNTIYF
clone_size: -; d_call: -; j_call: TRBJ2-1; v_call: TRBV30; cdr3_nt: TGTGCCTGGAGTGTACGGGCTACCAGCACGAATGAGCAGTTCTTC; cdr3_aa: CAWSVRATSTNEQFF
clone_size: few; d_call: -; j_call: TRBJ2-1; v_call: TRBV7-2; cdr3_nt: TGTGCCAGCAGCTTAGTCGGGGTCAATGAGCAGTTCTTC; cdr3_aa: CASSLVGVNEQFF
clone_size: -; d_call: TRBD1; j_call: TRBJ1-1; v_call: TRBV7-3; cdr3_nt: TGTGCCAGCAGCCTGGGACAGAGCAACACTGAAGCTTTCTTT; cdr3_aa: CASSLGQSNTEAFF
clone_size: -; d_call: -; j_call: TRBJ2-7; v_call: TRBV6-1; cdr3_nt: TGTGCCAGCAGTGACGGATTTGGATACGAGCAGTACTTC; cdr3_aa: CASSDGFGYEQYF
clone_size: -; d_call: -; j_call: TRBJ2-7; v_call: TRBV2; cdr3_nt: TGTGCCAGCAACCCAGGCCCCTACGAGCAGTACTTC; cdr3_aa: CASNPGPYEQYF
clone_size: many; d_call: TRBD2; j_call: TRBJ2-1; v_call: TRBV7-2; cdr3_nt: TGTGCCAGCAGCGCGGGGGGGGTGCAGCAGTTCTTC; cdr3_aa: CASSAGGVQQFF
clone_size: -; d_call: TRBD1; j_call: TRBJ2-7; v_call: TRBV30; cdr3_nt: TGTGCCTGGAGTTTGGGACAGGGGGCCTACGAGCAGTACTTC; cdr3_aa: CAWSLGQGAYEQYF
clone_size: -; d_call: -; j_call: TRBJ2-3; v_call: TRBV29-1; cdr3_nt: TGCAGTTCGGGGGAGGATACGCAGTATTTT; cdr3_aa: CSSGEDTQYF
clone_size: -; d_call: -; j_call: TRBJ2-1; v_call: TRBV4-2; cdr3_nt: TGTGCCAGCAGCCAAGAAAATTTACTGAGCTCCTACAATGAGCAGTTCTTC; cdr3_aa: CASSQENLLSSYNEQFF
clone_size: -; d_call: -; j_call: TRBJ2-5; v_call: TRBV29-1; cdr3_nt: TGCAGCGTTCTGTTCTGGAGGAGGGAGACCCAGTACTTC; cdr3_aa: CSVLFWRRETQYF
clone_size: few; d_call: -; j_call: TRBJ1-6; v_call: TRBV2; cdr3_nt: TGTGCCAGCACCAGGGATAATTCACCCCTCCACTTT; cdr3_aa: CASTRDNSPLHF
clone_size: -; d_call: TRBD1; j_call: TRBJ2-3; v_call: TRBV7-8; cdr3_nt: TGTGCCAGCAGCTTAGATAGAGCAGGGGGCTACACAGATACGCAGTATTTT; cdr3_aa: CASSLDRAGGYTDTQYF
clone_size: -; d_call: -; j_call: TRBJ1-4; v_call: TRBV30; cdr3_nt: TGTGCCTGGACCGGGGGGCGGACTAATGAAAAACTGTTTTTT; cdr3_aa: CAWTGGRTNEKLFF
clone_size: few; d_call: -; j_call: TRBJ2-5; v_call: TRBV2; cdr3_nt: TGTGCCAGCAGTGGGGCCGCGAGTCAAGAGACCCAGTACTTC; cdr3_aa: CASSGAASQETQYF
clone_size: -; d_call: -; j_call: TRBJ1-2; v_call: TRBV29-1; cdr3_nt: TGCAGCGTCCAAGGGGGGCCCTATGGCTACACCTTC; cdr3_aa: CSVQGGPYGYTF
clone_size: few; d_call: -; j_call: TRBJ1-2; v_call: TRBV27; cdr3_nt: TGTGCCAGCAGGGGAGCGGGGGCGGACTATGGCTACACCTTC; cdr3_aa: CASRGAGADYGYTF
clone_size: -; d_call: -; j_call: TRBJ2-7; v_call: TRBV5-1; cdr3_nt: TGCGCCAGCAGCTCCCGGGACGGCTACGAGCAGTACTTC; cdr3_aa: CASSSRDGYEQYF
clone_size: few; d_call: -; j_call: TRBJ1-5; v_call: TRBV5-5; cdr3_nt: TGTGCCAGCAGCTTGGATAGCAATCAGCCCCAGCATTTT; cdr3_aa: CASSLDSNQPQHF